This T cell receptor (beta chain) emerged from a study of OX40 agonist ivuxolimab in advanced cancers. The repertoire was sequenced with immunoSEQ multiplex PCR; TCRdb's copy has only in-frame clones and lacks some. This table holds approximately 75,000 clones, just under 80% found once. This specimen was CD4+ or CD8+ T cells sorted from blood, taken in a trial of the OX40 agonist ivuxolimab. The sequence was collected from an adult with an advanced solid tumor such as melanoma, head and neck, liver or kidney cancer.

Here the CDR3 DNA reads TGTGCCAGCAGCTGGACGGGACTGCCCTACGAGCAGTACTTC. Translation: CASSWTGLPYEQYF. The V and J genes are TRBV5-6 and TRBJ2-7, with a tentative D call TRBD2 (6 bases). The CDR3 loop spans 14 amino acids. CDR1 and CDR2 from the germline V gene are SGHDT and YYEEEE. V lost 3 bases and J lost 2, with 12 bases in between. Filled out from reference TRBV5-6 and TRBJ2-7, the complete variable domain reads DAGVTQSPTHLIKTRGQQVTLRCSPKSGHDTVSWYQQALGQGPQFIFQYYEEEERQRGNFPDRFSGHQFPNYSSELNVNALLLGDSALYLCASSWTGLPYEQYFGPGTRLTVT.